This entry concerns a single T cell receptor beta chain. Its cognate antigen is unknown. V gave up 2 bases and J gave up 7 bases; unmatched junction bases: 19. The CDR3 sequence is 18 residues long. Looked up from germline, CDR1 is MDHEN and CDR2 is SYDVKM. The sample originates from a study of T cell responses to AZD1222 COVID-19 vaccine. Study details: Second-dose schedules of about 4 or about 12 weeks were combined.

Regarding the study as a whole: At study baseline, merely a handful of AZD1222 recipients were seropositive. Clonal diversity was possibly underestimated, and white British individuals and females predominated among donors.

The protocol was immunoSEQ multiplex PCR, while the TCRdb copy is restricted to in-frame clones and leaves out a portion. The sample holds 100,000 to 150,000 clones, around 87% seen once. The genes are TRBV28 and TRBJ1-2, with 7 bases matching TRBD1. The sequencing used peripheral blood, collected on day 0 of AZD1222 vaccination. The receptor was derived from an adult in good health. The CDR3 loop reads CASSLTPAGIGGDRGYTF. For the CDR3, the DNA is TGTGCCAGCAGTTTAACCCCCGCCGGGATAGGGGGCGACCGTGGCTACACCTTC.